This entry features one TCR beta chain sequence. The data derive from a study of control samples from healthy donors and cancer patients. The protocol was immunoSEQ multiplex PCR, while the TCRdb copy is restricted to in-frame clones and leaves out a portion. This repertoire shows roughly 49,000 clones, roughly 90% found once; its top ten account for about 39%. The CDR3 has 14 amino acids. Germline CDR1 is MNHEY and CDR2 is SMNVEV (reference sequence). The V segment lost 5 bases and the J segment 3 bases; nucleotides outside the gene matches: 7. Sample: PBMCs. The sequence was collected from a man aged 45-60 years with head and neck cancer. This chain joins TRBV27 and TRBJ2-7, with 7 bases fitting TRBD1. The CDR3 protein is CASSAGTVVYEQYF. DNA of the CDR3: TGTGCCAGCAGTGCCGGGACAGTCGTCTACGAGCAGTACTTC.